A selection of T cell receptor beta chains follows, all from one sample in a study of OX40 agonist ivuxolimab in advanced cancers. The table came from immunoSEQ multiplex PCR; TCRdb's copy has only in-frame clones and leaves some out. The table lists about 54,000 clones, 80% to 90% of them singletons, with approximately 1.2% in the top ten. This specimen consisted of CD4+ or CD8+ T cells sorted from blood, obtained in a trial of the OX40 agonist ivuxolimab. The receptors shown here come from an adult with an advanced solid tumor such as melanoma, head and neck, liver or kidney cancer. CDR3s include the opening cysteine and the closing phenylalanine or tryptophan. D genes are given only for firm matches. Expanded clones get a size class; other rows say once, few or many, or leave the size out.

v_call,j_call,d_call,clone_size,cdr3_nt,cdr3_aa
TRBV10-3,TRBJ1-1,TRBD1,-,TGTGCCATCAGGGGGGAACAGGGGACGCGGACTGAAGCTTTCTTT,CAIRGEQGTRTEAFF
TRBV6-1,TRBJ1-3,-,few,TGTGCCAGCAGTGAGTATGGCCGCTCTGGAAACACCATATATTTT,CASSEYGRSGNTIYF
TRBV5-1,TRBJ2-7,TRBD2,once,TGCGCCAGCAGCTCCGATAGCGGGACCACGCTACGGGAGCAGTACTTC,CASSSDSGTTLREQYF
TRBV19,TRBJ2-1,TRBD2,-,TGTGCCAGTAGTACTAGCGGGAGGGGTGAGCAGTTCTTC,CASSTSGRGEQFF
TRBV27,TRBJ2-7,TRBD2,-,TGTGCCAGCGCCACGATAAGCGGGAGAAGCTCCTACGAGCAGTACTTC,CASATISGRSSYEQYF
TRBV6-6,TRBJ2-1,TRBD1,-,TGTGCCAGCAGTTCCTCAGGACAGGGAAGAAGAAATGAGCAGTTCTTC,CASSSSGQGRRNEQFF
TRBV11-2,TRBJ2-5,TRBD2,-,TGTGCCAGCAGCTATTTAGGCGCCGGACTAGCGGGAGAGGCCCAGTACTTC,CASSYLGAGLAGEAQYF
TRBV10-3,TRBJ1-2,-,few,TGTGCCTCCACGCAGGGAATGAACTATGGCTACACCTTC,CASTQGMNYGYTF
TRBV4-2,TRBJ2-7,-,-,TGTGCCAGCAGCCCTTCGGATGGCGAGCAGTACTTC,CASSPSDGEQYF
TRBV19,TRBJ2-1,-,-,TGTGCCAGTAGTATCGGAGGTTTGAATGAGCAGTTCTTC,CASSIGGLNEQFF
TRBV18,TRBJ1-3,-,-,TGTGCCAGCTCACCGTCCCCCCGCTCCTCTGGAAACACCATATATTTT,CASSPSPRSSGNTIYF
TRBV30,TRBJ2-7,TRBD2,-,TGTGCCTGGAAAAGGACCGGGACTACCTTGTACGAGCAGTACTTC,CAWKRTGTTLYEQYF
TRBV28,TRBJ2-2,-,-,TGTGCCAGCCAAGGACAAGCGAACACCGGGGAGCTGTTTTTT,CASQGQANTGELFF
TRBV6-5,TRBJ2-2,-,-,TGTGCCAGCAGTTACTCTCTTCTCACCGGGGAGCTGTTTTTT,CASSYSLLTGELFF
TRBV5-6,TRBJ2-2,-,-,TGTGCCAGCAGCTGGACGCCGGGGCCTATGTCAGGGGAGCTGTTTTTT,CASSWTPGPMSGELFF
TRBV5-1,TRBJ2-7,TRBD1,-,TGCGCCAGCAGCCTTGGGACAGGGACTCTCGAGCAGTACTTC,CASSLGTGTLEQYF
TRBV18,TRBJ1-5,-,-,TGTGCCAGCTCACCTAGGCCAGGAAATCAGCCCCAGCATTTT,CASSPRPGNQPQHF
TRBV5-4,TRBJ2-7,-,-,TGTGCCAGCAGCTTGGGGCAAGTTGCCTACGAGCAGTACTTC,CASSLGQVAYEQYF
TRBV27,TRBJ1-2,-,once,TGTGCCAGCAGTTCGGGTCCAGGGGCCCTTAGCAGTGGCTACACCTTC,CASSSGPGALSSGYTF
TRBV19,TRBJ2-2,-,-,TGTGCCAGTAGTATACAGGAAAACACCGGGGAGCTGTTTTTT,CASSIQENTGELFF
TRBV28,TRBJ1-5,-,-,TGTGCCAGCAGTTTATTAACAGGGCGGTCTCAGCCCCAGCATTTT,CASSLLTGRSQPQHF
TRBV19,TRBJ1-4,-,-,TGTGCCAGTAGCCCTCAGACGAGCGAAAATGAAAAACTGTTTTTT,CASSPQTSENEKLFF
TRBV7-9,TRBJ1-2,TRBD1,-,TGTGCCAGCAGTACTACAGGGGACGGAGGCTACACCTTC,CASSTTGDGGYTF
TRBV5-6,TRBJ1-1,-,-,TGTGCCAGCAGCCGACAACTCAGGGCCACTGAAGCTTTCTTT,CASSRQLRATEAFF
TRBV19,TRBJ1-5,-,once,TGTGCCGCCGCACTGGGGGGCCATCAGCCCCAGCATTTT,CAAALGGHQPQHF
TRBV7-6,TRBJ2-5,-,once,TGTGCCAGCAGCTTAGGGGGGGGCGCGGAGACCCAGTACTTC,CASSLGGGAETQYF
TRBV6-1,TRBJ1-5,-,-,TGTGCCAGCAGTGACGCAGGGAGAGGTCAGCCCCAGCATTTT,CASSDAGRGQPQHF
TRBV6-6,TRBJ1-5,TRBD1,-,TGTGCCAGCAGTTACGGACAGGACATTCAGCCCCAGCATTTT,CASSYGQDIQPQHF
TRBV18,TRBJ2-7,-,-,TGTGCCAGCTCACCACCGGACAGACGCTCCTACGAGCAGTACTTC,CASSPPDRRSYEQYF
TRBV5-1,TRBJ2-3,-,few,TGCGCCAGCAGCTCAACCGGGACACAAACAGATACGCAGTATTTT,CASSSTGTQTDTQYF
TRBV28,TRBJ1-5,TRBD1,few,TGTGCCAGCAGTTCAACCGGGACAGCACTCCATCCCTATAGCAATCAGCCCCAGCATTTT,CASSSTGTALHPYSNQPQHF
TRBV11-2,TRBJ2-7,-,-,TGTGCCAGCAGCTTAGGGGGGATCTCCTACGAGCAGTACTTC,CASSLGGISYEQYF
TRBV2,TRBJ2-1,TRBD2,-,TGTGCCAGCAGTGAAGCTATAGCGGGCGGCTCCTACAATGAGCAGTTCTTC,CASSEAIAGGSYNEQFF
TRBV9,TRBJ2-3,TRBD2,medium-sized,TGTGCCAGCAGTCCGATTACTAGCGGGAGCGATACGCAGTATTTT,CASSPITSGSDTQYF
TRBV7-9,TRBJ1-1,-,-,TGTGCCAGCAGCCCCAGAGTCGGCGGGAACACTGAAGCTTTCTTT,CASSPRVGGNTEAFF
TRBV19,TRBJ1-5,TRBD1,-,TGTGCCAGTAGTATAGGAGGGGACAGGGGTCAGCCCCAGCATTTT,CASSIGGDRGQPQHF
TRBV10-3,TRBJ1-4,-,-,TGTGCCATCAGTGATACAGACTCAACTAATGAAAAACTGTTTTTT,CAISDTDSTNEKLFF
TRBV28,TRBJ2-5,-,-,TGTGCCAGCAGTTTATGGCAGGGTGAGACCCAGTACTTC,CASSLWQGETQYF
TRBV11-2,TRBJ1-4,-,-,TGTGCCAGCAGCTTGCAGGGTGGCGGGAATGAAAAACTGTTTTTT,CASSLQGGGNEKLFF
TRBV9,TRBJ2-1,-,-,TGTGCCAGCAGCGCATTCACACGGTCGGATGAGCAGTTCTTC,CASSAFTRSDEQFF
TRBV10-1,TRBJ2-7,-,few,TGCGCCAGCAGTGAGTCGGGGGAGGGGGGCGAGCAGTACTTC,CASSESGEGGEQYF
TRBV5-4,TRBJ2-1,-,-,TGTGCCAGCTCTTTGACCATTGTCTCCTACAATGAGCAGTTCTTC,CASSLTIVSYNEQFF
TRBV23-1,TRBJ2-2,-,-,TGCGCCAGCAGACCACCGTTGGGACCGGCGAACACCGGGGAGCTGTTTTTT,CASRPPLGPANTGELFF
TRBV19,TRBJ2-2,-,-,TGTGCCAGTAGTATCGCTACAGGGATGAACACCGGGGAGCTGTTTTTT,CASSIATGMNTGELFF
TRBV7-8,TRBJ2-7,-,-,TGTGCCAGCAGCTTATCGGACAGCTACGAGCAGTACTTC,CASSLSDSYEQYF
TRBV15,TRBJ2-3,-,-,TGTGCCACCAGCAGAGAACTAGGGACAACTACCCGCACAGATACGCAGTATTTT,CATSRELGTTTRTDTQYF